This TCR beta chain was retrieved from a study of cytomegalovirus exposure and HLA in healthy donors. Across the whole study: Around 79 million unique TCRs, all from HLA-typed donors, were included in an early release of the data. Of all 400 or so donors who were genotyped, 81% belonged to the Caucasian-associated ancestry cluster.

Researchers ran the PCR with 60 Vbeta and 13 Jbeta primers. TCRdb's table, derived via immunoSEQ multiplex PCR, lists solely in-frame clones and lacks some. The table has about 160,000 clones, approximately 72% seen once. The CDR3 has 14 residues. Trimming removed 7 bases from V and 4 bases from J, with 17 bases in between. Germline values: CDR1 SQVTM, CDR2 ANQGSEA. This clone turned up a few times. The rearrangement uses TRBV29-1 and TRBJ1-5; D not certain. The receptor was derived from a middle-aged man in good health and CMV-seropositive. Sequencing input: PBMCs. CDR3 bases: TGCAGCGACCCCCCGGGAGTCGGGAATCAGCCCCAGCATTTT. As protein: CSDPPGVGNQPQHF.